This T cell receptor beta chain was captured by sequencing in a study of Graves' ophthalmopathy and Graves' hyperthyroidism (dated by TCRdb to about 2018). In the study overall: Stable hyperthyroidism was defined as no progression to ophthalmopathy within 18 months of follow-up. The study used TCR beta repertoire signatures to distinguish Graves' ophthalmopathy from Graves' hyperthyroidism and to predict progression to ophthalmopathy. To explore V-J signatures distinguishing ophthalmopathy from hyperthyroidism, a discovery set of approximately 100 patients (43 ophthalmopathy, about 57 stable hyperthyroidism) was enrolled. In total, some 130 blood samples were TCR-sequenced: 43 ophthalmopathy, some 80 hyperthyroidism and some 17 hyperthyroidism-to-ophthalmopathy patients. Once sampling was done, hyperthyroidism patients were given methimazole at a starting dose of 30 mg daily, while ophthalmopathy patients were given high-dose intravenous methylprednisolone. The independent validation cohort included about 19 hyperthyroidism patients plus 17 patients who later progressed from hyperthyroidism to ophthalmopathy. T-cell repertoires of thyroid tissue and blood were compared in a handful of hyperthyroidism patients. General findings and caveats noted by the study authors: In validation, the model predicted ophthalmopathy progression with less than 71% sensitivity and approximately 75% specificity; some 13 predicted patients were CT-confirmed with GO in a median of around 6 months. The 13-signature model separated ophthalmopathy from stable hyperthyroidism with roughly 89% sensitivity and approximately 81% specificity in cross-validation, and 80%/75% in the test set. Most expanded thyroid clonotypes with frequency above 0.001 were also detected in blood, suggesting blood repertoires may reflect the thyroid immune response. No statistical method was used to set the sample size in advance, and the investigators knew which group each participant was assigned to.

CDR1 and CDR2, per the germline V gene (reference sequence), are MNHEY and SMNVEV. The CDR3 sequence holds 16 residues, the cysteine and phenylalanine included. Left in the record is the CDR3 DNA by itself, 48 bases read in frame from the first base. The trim is 3 bases for V and 8 bases for J, with a gap of 19 bases between the germline ends. Patients with hyperthyroidism were aged 18 to 65 years, had been newly diagnosed, and had a disease duration of less than 2 months. Anyone with other autoimmune diseases, uncontrolled infections, pregnancy or lactation was excluded from the study. Diagnosis was based on clinical symptoms, serum thyroxine, TRAb, thyroid ultrasound and orbital computed tomography. Trizol reagent was used to extract the total RNA, and its quality was then checked on an Agilent 2100 Bioanalyzer. In the case of this clonotype: The antigen it binds to is not known. Base qualities are not at hand, and no much larger clone is one base apart.

For repertoire sequencing, the TCR beta CDR3 regions were amplified from RNA transcripts. The first round was an RT-PCR using HTBI primers with the Qiagen OneStep RT-PCR kit, and this first round was followed by a second-round multiplex PCR, then size selection and purification. Libraries were sequenced on an Illumina HiSeq2000 using paired-end 100 bp reads. As for the original processing: SOAPnuke was used for read processing, and reads with adapters, uncalled bases, a mean Phred below 15, or no exact constant-primer or identifier match were discarded. COPE v1.2.5 was used to merge the high-quality paired reads. Unique nucleotide sequences were defined as clonotypes and aligned to IMGT TRB V, D and J references using MiTCR v1.1. Analysis was restricted to V-J combinations with a frequency above 0.0001, which covered about 99% of repertoires. A TCR clonal expansion and chaos score per V-J combination was defined as the ratio of F50 clonal expansion to chaos observed in the TCRdist matrix. Welch's t-statistics and random forest were used to narrow the features down to 10 to 15 V-J combinations, which were then fed into a naive Bayes classifier. The Morisita-Horn index was used to measure how similar the thyroid and blood repertoires were. Clones were called with MiXCR by TCRdb after fastp trimmed the public reads at Q25, and only in-frame beta chains were retained. Every CDR3 protein is listed once, alongside the most common genes and DNA of its rows. Clone size and V and J calls follow TCRdb, not the original study. In all, the sample holds around 1.1 million distinct CDR3 sequences, and less than 45% of those were seen once. The ten top clones hold roughly 10% of the sample.

This receptor chain uses TRBV27 and TRBJ1-4, with the D gene call left open. The TCR sequence derives from an adult man with Graves' hyperthyroidism. The specimen was peripheral blood or thyroid tissue (not recorded which). The CDR3 region: CASSLTRLWVDEKLFF. The bases are TGTGCCAGCAGTTTGACTCGTCTTTGGGTCGACGAAAAACTGTTTTTT.